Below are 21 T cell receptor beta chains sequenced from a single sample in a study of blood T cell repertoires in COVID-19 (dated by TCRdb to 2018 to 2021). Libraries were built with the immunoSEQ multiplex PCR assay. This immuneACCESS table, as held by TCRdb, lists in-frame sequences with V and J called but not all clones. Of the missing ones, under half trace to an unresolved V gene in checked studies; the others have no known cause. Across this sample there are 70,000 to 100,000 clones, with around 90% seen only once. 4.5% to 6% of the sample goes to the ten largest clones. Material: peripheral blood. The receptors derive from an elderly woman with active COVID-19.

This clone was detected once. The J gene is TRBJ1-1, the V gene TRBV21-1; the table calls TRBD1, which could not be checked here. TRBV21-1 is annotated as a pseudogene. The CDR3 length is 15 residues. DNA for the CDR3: TGTGCCAGCAGCATATACCAGGGGGCGAACACTGAAGCTTTCTTT. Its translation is CASSIYQGANTEAFF.

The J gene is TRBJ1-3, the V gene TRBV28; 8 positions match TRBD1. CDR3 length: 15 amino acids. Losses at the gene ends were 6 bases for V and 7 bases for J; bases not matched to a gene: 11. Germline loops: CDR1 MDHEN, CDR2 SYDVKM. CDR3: CASRQTGAFGNTIYF. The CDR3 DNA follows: TGTGCCAGCAGACAGACAGGGGCTTTTGGTAACACCATATATTTT.

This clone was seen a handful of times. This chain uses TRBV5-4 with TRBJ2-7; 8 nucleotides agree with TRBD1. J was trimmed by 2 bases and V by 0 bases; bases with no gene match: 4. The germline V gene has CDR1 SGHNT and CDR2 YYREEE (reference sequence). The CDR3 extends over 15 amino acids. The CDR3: CASSLGTGNPYEQYF. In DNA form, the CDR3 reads TGTGCCAGCAGCTTGGGGACAGGGAATCCCTACGAGCAGTACTTC.

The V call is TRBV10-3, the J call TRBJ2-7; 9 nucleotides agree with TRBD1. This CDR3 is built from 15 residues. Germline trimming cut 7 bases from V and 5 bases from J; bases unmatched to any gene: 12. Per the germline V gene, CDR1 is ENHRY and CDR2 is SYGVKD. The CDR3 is CAIKTTGGGENEQYF. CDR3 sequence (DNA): TGTGCCATCAAGACGACAGGGGGGGGTGAGAACGAGCAGTACTTC.

The CDR3 nucleotides are TGTGCCAGCAGCCAGGGACTAGCGGGTTTGGATGAGCAGTTCTTC. Amino acids: CASSQGLAGLDEQFF. This chain joins TRBV7-3 and TRBJ2-1, with TRBD2 matching 12 bases. Unmatched junction bases numbered 7, after V lost 5 bases and J lost 8 bases. CDR1 SGHTA and CDR2 FQGTGA come from the germline V gene. This CDR3 is built from 15 residues.

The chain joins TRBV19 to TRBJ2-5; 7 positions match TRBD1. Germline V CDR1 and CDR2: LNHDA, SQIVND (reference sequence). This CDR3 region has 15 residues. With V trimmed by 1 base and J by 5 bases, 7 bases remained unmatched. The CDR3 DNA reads TGTGCCAGTAGTATAGGAGGGGGCGGATCGGAGACCCAGTACTTC. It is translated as CASSIGGGGSETQYF.

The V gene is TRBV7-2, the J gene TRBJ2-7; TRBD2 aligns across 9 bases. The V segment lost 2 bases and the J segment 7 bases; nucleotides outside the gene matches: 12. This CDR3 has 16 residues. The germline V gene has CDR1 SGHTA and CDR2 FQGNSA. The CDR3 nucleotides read TGTGCCAGCAGCTTACGGGCGGGAGGGCCTTTGGGGGAGCAGTACTTC. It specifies CASSLRAGGPLGEQYF.

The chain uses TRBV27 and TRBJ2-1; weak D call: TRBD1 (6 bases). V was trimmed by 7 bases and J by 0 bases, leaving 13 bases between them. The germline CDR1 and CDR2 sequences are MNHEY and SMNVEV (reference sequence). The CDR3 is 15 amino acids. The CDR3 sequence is CASMVGASSYNEQFF. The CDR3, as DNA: TGTGCCAGCATGGTGGGGGCCAGCTCCTACAATGAGCAGTTCTTC.

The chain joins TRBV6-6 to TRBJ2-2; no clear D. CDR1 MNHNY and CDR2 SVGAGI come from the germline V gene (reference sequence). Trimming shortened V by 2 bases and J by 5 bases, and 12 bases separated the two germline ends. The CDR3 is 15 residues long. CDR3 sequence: CASSYPGRSTGELFF. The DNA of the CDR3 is TGTGCCAGCAGTTACCCGGGTCGCTCAACCGGGGAGCTGTTTTTT.

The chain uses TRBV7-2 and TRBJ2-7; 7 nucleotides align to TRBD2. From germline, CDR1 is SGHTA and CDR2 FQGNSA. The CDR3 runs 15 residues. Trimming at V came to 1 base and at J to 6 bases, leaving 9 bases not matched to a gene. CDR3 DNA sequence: TGTGCCAGCAGCTTAGTAAGACTAGCTCCCGGCGAGCAGTACTTC. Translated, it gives CASSLVRLAPGEQYF. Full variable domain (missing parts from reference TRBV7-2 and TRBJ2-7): GAGVSQSPSNKVTEKGKDVELRCDPISGHTALYWYRQSLGQGLEFLIYFQGNSAPDKSGLPSDRFSAERTGGSVSTLTIQRTQQEDSAVYLCASSLVRLAPGEQYFGPGTRLTVT.

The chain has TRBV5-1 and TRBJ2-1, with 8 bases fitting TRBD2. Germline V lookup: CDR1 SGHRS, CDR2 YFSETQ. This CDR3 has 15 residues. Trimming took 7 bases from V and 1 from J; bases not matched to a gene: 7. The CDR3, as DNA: TGCGCCAGCGGCCCCTTAGCGGGGTCCTACAATGAGCAGTTCTTC. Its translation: CASGPLAGSYNEQFF.

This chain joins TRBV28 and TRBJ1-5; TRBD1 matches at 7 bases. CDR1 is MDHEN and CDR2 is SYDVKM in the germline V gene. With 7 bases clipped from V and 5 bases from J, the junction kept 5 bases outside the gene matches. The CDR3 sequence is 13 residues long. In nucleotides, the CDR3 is TGTGCCAGCAAAAGGGGGCACGATCAGCCCCAGCATTTT. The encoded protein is CASKRGHDQPQHF.

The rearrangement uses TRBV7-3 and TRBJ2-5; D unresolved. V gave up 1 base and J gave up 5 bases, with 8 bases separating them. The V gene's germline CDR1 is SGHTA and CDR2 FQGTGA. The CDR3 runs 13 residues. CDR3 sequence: CASSLMGRETQYF. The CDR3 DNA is TGTGCCAGCAGCTTAATGGGCAGGGAGACCCAGTACTTC.

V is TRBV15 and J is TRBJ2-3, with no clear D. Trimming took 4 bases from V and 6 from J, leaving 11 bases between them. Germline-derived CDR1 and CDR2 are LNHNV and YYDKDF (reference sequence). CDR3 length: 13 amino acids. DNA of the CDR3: TGTGCCACCAGCATTCTTTCTCCGGATACGCAGTATTTT. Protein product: CATSILSPDTQYF.

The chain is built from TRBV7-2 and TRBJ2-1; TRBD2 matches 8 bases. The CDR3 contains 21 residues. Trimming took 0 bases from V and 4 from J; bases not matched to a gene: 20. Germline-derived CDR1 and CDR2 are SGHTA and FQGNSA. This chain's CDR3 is CASSLARRRVWGTSGYNEQFF. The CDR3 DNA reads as TGTGCCAGCAGCTTAGCTCGGAGGCGGGTATGGGGGACTAGTGGGTACAATGAGCAGTTCTTC.

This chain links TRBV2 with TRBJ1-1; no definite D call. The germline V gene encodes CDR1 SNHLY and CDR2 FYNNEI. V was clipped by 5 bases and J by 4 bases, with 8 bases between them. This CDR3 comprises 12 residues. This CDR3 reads CASSREVTEAFF. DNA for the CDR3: TGTGCCAGCAGTCGAGAGGTCACTGAAGCTTTCTTT.

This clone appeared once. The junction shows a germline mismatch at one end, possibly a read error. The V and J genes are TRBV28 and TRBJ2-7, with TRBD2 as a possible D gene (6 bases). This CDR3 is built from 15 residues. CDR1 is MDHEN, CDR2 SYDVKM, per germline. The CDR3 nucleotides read TGTGCCAGCAGCCGGGCGTCGGAGGGCTCCCACGAGCAGTACTTC. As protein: CASSRASEGSHEQYF.

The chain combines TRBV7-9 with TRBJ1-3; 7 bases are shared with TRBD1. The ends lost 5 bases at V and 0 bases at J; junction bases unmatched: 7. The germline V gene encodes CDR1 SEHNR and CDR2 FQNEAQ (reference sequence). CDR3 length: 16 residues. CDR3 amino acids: CASSQQGGGSGNTIYF. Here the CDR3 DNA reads TGTGCCAGCAGCCAGCAGGGGGGAGGCTCTGGAAACACCATATATTTT.

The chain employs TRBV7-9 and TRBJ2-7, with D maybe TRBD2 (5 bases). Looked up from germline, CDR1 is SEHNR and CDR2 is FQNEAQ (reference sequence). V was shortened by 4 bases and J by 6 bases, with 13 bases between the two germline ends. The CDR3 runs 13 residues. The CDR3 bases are TGTGCCAGCAGCTCAGGCGGGTTCGTCGAGCAGTACTTC. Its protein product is CASSSGGFVEQYF.

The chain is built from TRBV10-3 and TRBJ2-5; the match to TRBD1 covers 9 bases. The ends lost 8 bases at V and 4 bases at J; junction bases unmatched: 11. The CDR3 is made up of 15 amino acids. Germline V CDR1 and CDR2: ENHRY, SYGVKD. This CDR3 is CAIGKAGQGGETQYF. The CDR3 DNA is TGTGCCATCGGGAAGGCGGGACAGGGAGGAGAGACCCAGTACTTC.

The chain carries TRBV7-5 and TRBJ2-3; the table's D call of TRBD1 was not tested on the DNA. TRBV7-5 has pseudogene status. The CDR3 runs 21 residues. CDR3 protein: CARTAKGVGRGDRNGTDTQYF. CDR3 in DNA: TGTGCCAGAACCGCGAAAGGGGTGGGCAGGGGGGACCGGAACGGCACAGATACGCAGTATTTT.